The rows below give T cell receptor beta chains drawn from one sample of a study of blood T cell repertoires in COVID-19. Sequencing was performed with immunoSEQ multiplex PCR; in TCRdb, only in-frame clones are kept and a portion is missing. The table lists hundreds of thousands of clones, around 89% of them singletons. The sequencing sample was made of PBMCs or T cells enriched from blood (not recorded which). These receptors all stem from a woman aged 30 to 39 who had recovered from COVID-19. Both conserved end residues are part of each CDR3. Each record gives: CDR3 length, D gene, clone size, V gene, J gene, CDR3 protein, CDR3 DNA. The D gene is left open where the match is weak. Expanded clones are given a class, and other clones once, few, many or no size at all.

>11|-|-|TRBV27|TRBJ2-1
CASTNYNEQFF
TGTGCCAGCACAAATTACAATGAGCAGTTCTTC
>14|-|-|TRBV28|TRBJ1-2
CASSFPNTDNGYTF
TGTGCCAGCAGTTTCCCTAATACAGATAATGGCTACACCTTC
>18|TRBD1|-|TRBV7-9|TRBJ1-2
CASTLTPAGGKYNYGYTF
TGTGCCAGCACCCTCACGCCGGCAGGGGGCAAGTATAACTATGGCTACACCTTC
>15|-|-|TRBV24-1|TRBJ1-5
CATSGGVASNQPQHF
TGTGCCACCAGTGGGGGGGTAGCTAGCAATCAGCCCCAGCATTTT
>14|-|-|TRBV6-5|TRBJ2-2
CASTPGGGTGELFF
TGTGCCAGCACCCCAGGGGGAGGAACCGGGGAGCTGTTTTTT
>13|-|-|TRBV12-3/TRBV12-4|TRBJ1-1
CASRREENTEAFF
TGTGCCAGCAGGAGAGAAGAGAACACTGAAGCTTTCTTT
>13|-|-|TRBV27|TRBJ1-5
CASSFGFRQPQHF
TGTGCCAGCAGTTTTGGTTTTCGGCAGCCCCAGCATTTT
>15|-|-|TRBV11-2|TRBJ2-7
CASKGLDRVRGEQYF
TGTGCCAGCAAGGGTCTAGACAGGGTGCGGGGCGAGCAGTACTTC
>15|TRBD2|-|TRBV6-5|TRBJ2-2
CASSTAGGPTGELFF
TGTGCCAGCAGTACGGCGGGAGGGCCGACCGGGGAGCTGTTTTTT
>18|-|-|TRBV27|TRBJ1-1
CASSLSAGRRGMNTEAFF
TGTGCCAGCAGTTTATCGGCGGGGAGGAGGGGCATGAACACTGAAGCTTTCTTT
>18|-|-|TRBV28|TRBJ1-5
CASSLSAGEPWGNQPQHF
TGTGCCAGCAGTTTATCAGCAGGGGAGCCGTGGGGCAATCAGCCCCAGCATTTT
>14|TRBD2|-|TRBV7-9|TRBJ2-1
CASSLRGLGDEQFF
TGTGCCAGCAGCTTAAGAGGACTAGGTGATGAGCAGTTCTTC
>12|-|-|TRBV29-1|TRBJ2-2
CSVMESTGELFF
TGCAGCGTCATGGAGTCCACCGGGGAGCTGTTTTTT
>12|-|-|TRBV28|TRBJ1-1
CASRKRPRRAFF
TGTGCCAGCCGGAAACGCCCCCGGAGGGCTTTCTTT
>15|-|once|TRBV7-2|TRBJ1-1
CASSILRVGDTEAFF
TGTGCCAGCAGCATTCTGAGGGTGGGAGACACTGAAGCTTTCTTT
>15|TRBD1|few|TRBV29-1|TRBJ2-3
CSVAGTGRSTDTQYF
TGCAGCGTTGCCGGGACAGGGAGGAGCACAGATACGCAGTATTTT
>14|TRBD1|-|TRBV5-1|TRBJ1-2
CASSIVQGANGYTF
TGCGCCAGCAGCATAGTTCAGGGGGCAAATGGCTACACCTTC
>14|-|-|TRBV28|TRBJ2-7
CASSLPRRAYEQYF
TGTGCCAGCAGTTTACCCAGGAGGGCCTACGAGCAGTACTTC
>15|-|-|TRBV27|TRBJ1-6
CASSFEGLDNSPLHF
TGTGCCAGCAGTTTCGAAGGTCTAGATAATTCACCCCTCCACTTT
>15|TRBD1|-|TRBV6-2/TRBV6-3|TRBJ1-2
CASSYGTGTNYGYTF
TGTGCCAGCAGTTACGGGACAGGGACTAACTATGGCTACACCTTC
>13|-|-|TRBV5-6|TRBJ1-1
CASSLFTRAPAFF
TGTGCCAGCAGCTTGTTCACGAGGGCGCCAGCTTTCTTT
>14|-|-|TRBV7-8|TRBJ1-2
CASSFAEVVYGYTF
TGTGCCAGCAGCTTCGCAGAGGTGGTCTATGGCTACACCTTC
>14|-|-|TRBV7-8|TRBJ1-2
CASSPANRDYGYTF
TGTGCCAGCAGCCCAGCAAACAGAGACTATGGCTACACCTTC
>16|-|once|TRBV19|TRBJ1-3
CASTQHPASSGNTIYF
TGTGCCAGTACCCAGCATCCAGCGAGCTCTGGAAACACCATATATTTT
>13|TRBD1|once|TRBV29-1|TRBJ2-7
CSASTGLSYEQYF
TGCAGCGCATCGACAGGGCTATCCTACGAGCAGTACTTC
>16|TRBD2|-|TRBV7-2|TRBJ2-7
CASSLAPSGGRGEQYF
TGTGCCAGCAGCTTAGCGCCTAGCGGAGGGAGGGGCGAGCAGTACTTC
>11|-|-|TRBV28|TRBJ1-2
CALEGNYGYTF
TGTGCCTTGGAGGGAAACTATGGCTACACCTTC
>13|-|-|TRBV7-3|TRBJ2-7
CASSSDHLGEQYF
TGTGCCAGCAGCTCCGACCACCTAGGCGAGCAGTACTTC
>15|TRBD1|-|TRBV5-1|TRBJ2-7
CASSLLPGQGQEQYF
TGCGCCAGCAGCCTATTACCGGGACAGGGTCAGGAGCAGTACTTC
>14|-|-|TRBV7-7|TRBJ2-1
CASSSGTSRNEQFF
TGTGCTAGCAGCTCCGGGACATCCCGCAATGAGCAGTTCTTC
>15|TRBD2|-|TRBV6-2/TRBV6-3|TRBJ2-1
CASSARASGRNEQFF
TGTGCCAGCAGTGCTCGCGCTAGCGGGCGGAATGAGCAGTTCTTC
>13|-|-|TRBV2|TRBJ1-2
CASSVDGNYGYTF
TGTGCCAGCAGTGTCGACGGGAACTATGGCTACACCTTC
>15|TRBD1|-|TRBV4-3|TRBJ1-2
CASSQGTGANYGYTF
TGCGCCAGCAGCCAGGGGACAGGGGCTAACTATGGCTACACCTTC
>13|-|-|TRBV15|TRBJ1-3
CATSRASAGPRYF
TGTGCCACCAGCAGAGCTTCAGCGGGGCCCAGGTATTTT
>15|TRBD2|-|TRBV4-1|TRBJ2-1
CASSQEASGFNEQFF
TGCGCCAGCAGCCAAGAGGCTAGCGGTTTCAATGAGCAGTTCTTC
>15|TRBD2|-|TRBV29-1|TRBJ2-7
CSGLLAGGSSYEQYF
TGCAGCGGCCTTTTAGCGGGAGGGAGCTCCTACGAGCAGTACTTC
>15|TRBD1|-|TRBV28|TRBJ2-7
CASRYTKTGSYEQYF
TGTGCCAGCAGATACACTAAGACAGGGTCCTACGAGCAGTACTTC
>14|TRBD1|-|TRBV7-2|TRBJ1-5
CASSQQGSNQPQHF
TGTGCCAGCAGCCAACAGGGGAGTAATCAGCCCCAGCATTTT
>17|TRBD1|few|TRBV27|TRBJ2-7
CASSFLSRTGPSYEQYF
TGTGCCAGCAGTTTCCTCTCGAGGACAGGGCCGTCCTACGAGCAGTACTTC
>17|TRBD1|-|TRBV9|TRBJ2-2
CASSAERTGMGTGELFF
TGTGCCAGCAGCGCAGAGAGGACAGGGATGGGCACCGGGGAGCTGTTTTTT
>14|-|-|TRBV9|TRBJ1-1
CASSVAPQNTEAFF
TGTGCCAGCAGCGTAGCTCCACAGAACACTGAAGCTTTCTTT
>16|TRBD1|-|TRBV5-5|TRBJ1-4
CASSPGTGPSNEKLFF
TGTGCCAGCAGCCCCGGGACAGGGCCGTCTAATGAAAAACTGTTTTTT
>16|-|-|TRBV24-1|TRBJ2-7
CATSDLARDFNYEQYF
TGTGCCACCAGTGATTTGGCCCGGGACTTCAACTACGAGCAGTACTTC
>11|-|-|TRBV10-3|TRBJ1-1
CAISETAEAFF
TGTGCCATCAGTGAAACAGCAGAAGCTTTCTTT
>17|TRBD2|-|TRBV18|TRBJ2-7
CASSPRGLAGGPDEQYF
TGTGCCAGCTCACCACGCGGACTAGCGGGAGGGCCGGATGAGCAGTACTTC
>13|-|once|TRBV6-2/TRBV6-3|TRBJ1-1
CASSPGRGYEAFF
TGTGCCAGCAGTCCCGGGCGGGGATATGAAGCTTTCTTT
>15|TRBD1|-|TRBV4-2|TRBJ1-1
CASSQARQGESSAFF
TGTGCCAGCAGCCAAGCCAGACAGGGGGAGAGTTCGGCTTTCTTT
>15|TRBD2|-|TRBV7-9|TRBJ2-1
CASSSSGRNYNEQFF
TGTGCCAGCAGCTCTAGCGGGAGGAACTACAATGAGCAGTTCTTC
>16|TRBD2|-|TRBV28|TRBJ2-1
CASRTPGLAGGGEQFF
TGTGCCAGCAGGACTCCGGGACTAGCGGGTGGGGGGGAGCAGTTCTTC
>13|TRBD1|-|TRBV6-5|TRBJ2-7
CASRPDRDYEQYF
TGTGCCAGCAGACCAGACAGGGACTACGAGCAGTACTTC
>13|-|-|TRBV30|TRBJ1-2
CAWSVGLLYGYTF
TGTGCCTGGAGTGTAGGACTTCTCTATGGCTACACCTTC